The TCR beta chain described here comes from a study of T cell repertoires in cytomegalovirus infection. MiXCR was run by TCRdb on the reads, yielding one entry per CDR3 protein. Of about 250,000 distinct CDR3 sequences in the sample, roughly 6.5% are singletons; the top ten hold 5.5% to 6.5%. Trimming took off 5 bases at V and 6 bases at J, with 7 bases between the two ends. From germline, CDR1 is DFQATT and CDR2 SNEGSKA (reference sequence). The CDR3 totals 11 residues. The sequenced material came from PBMCs. The rearrangement joins TRBV20-1 to TRBJ2-2; no definite D call. The sequence derives from a human donor in good health (CMV status not recorded). Some clones in this sample may be carry-over from other donors' samples. CDR3 region: CSAPLPGELFF. CDR3 nucleotide sequence: TGCAGTGCTCCCCTACCCGGGGAGCTGTTTTTT.